The present T cell receptor beta chain was sequenced within a study of Graves' ophthalmopathy and Graves' hyperthyroidism. Notes on the study in general: Blood repertoires reportedly contained most expanded thyroid clonotypes above 0.001 frequency.

This clonotype was found many times. Its matching antigen is unknown. The V end lost 5 bases, the J end lost 9 bases, and 14 bases lay between the germline ends. The germline V gene encodes CDR1 SEHNR and CDR2 FQNEAQ (reference sequence). The CDR3 has 14 residues. Investigators amplified TCR beta CDR3 regions from RNA transcripts. Second-round multiplex PCR came after first-round RT-PCR with HTBI primers. TCRdb reprocessed the multiplex PCR reads via MiXCR and lists one record per CDR3 protein. This sample has 660,000 or so distinct CDR3 sequences, with about two fifths found just once. Clinical symptoms and serum thyroxine were used for diagnosis; TRAb, thyroid ultrasound and orbital computed tomography were also relied on.

The sample consisted of peripheral blood. The origin of this receptor is an adult man with Graves' ophthalmopathy. This rearrangement joins TRBV7-9 to TRBJ1-6; possible D gene TRBD1, 6 bases. DNA for the CDR3: TGTGCCAGCAGCCACGGACAGTCTACTTCACCCCTCCACTTT. Translating it yields CASSHGQSTSPLHF.